The T cell receptor beta chain described here comes from a study of tumor-infiltrating lymphocytes in primary liver carcinoma. On the study more broadly: The study reported T1-T3 N0M0 tumors spanning 4.2 to 10 cm. Study outcomes and limitations: It was in tumors, not blood, that the top-250-clone fraction was significantly higher (p = 0.039). Tumor-adjacent and tumor-blood pairs showed less overlap than tumor region pairs.

Extraction of RNA together with DNA used about 17-34 mg of unsorted bulk tissue. A note on this clonotype: Its specificity is unknown. One junction end disagrees with the germline gene, perhaps due to a read error.

Germline lookup yields CDR1 ENHRY and CDR2 SYGVKD. The CDR3 length is 15 residues. With around 490 ng total RNA as template and a constant-region primer, TCR beta cDNA was made. Three nested multiplex PCR rounds, a slightly modified ARM-PCR method, built the TCR beta libraries. Each of the first two PCR rounds ran nine to ten cycles with TRBV1-TRBV30 forward and C-beta reverse primers. MiXCR, applied by TCRdb to the multiplex PCR reads, yields one record per CDR3 protein. The sample yields approximately 80,000 distinct CDR3 sequences, 69% seen once. Sample: tumor-adjacent normal liver tissue. The rearrangement uses TRBV10-3 and TRBJ2-2, with 7 bases that match TRBD2. This clonotype was obtained from a man aged 35-49 years with primary liver carcinoma and hepatitis B virus infection. The CDR3 here is CAIIGGRGDTGELYF. For the CDR3, the DNA is TGTGCCATCATAGGCGGGAGAGGCGACACCGGGGAGCTGTATTTT.